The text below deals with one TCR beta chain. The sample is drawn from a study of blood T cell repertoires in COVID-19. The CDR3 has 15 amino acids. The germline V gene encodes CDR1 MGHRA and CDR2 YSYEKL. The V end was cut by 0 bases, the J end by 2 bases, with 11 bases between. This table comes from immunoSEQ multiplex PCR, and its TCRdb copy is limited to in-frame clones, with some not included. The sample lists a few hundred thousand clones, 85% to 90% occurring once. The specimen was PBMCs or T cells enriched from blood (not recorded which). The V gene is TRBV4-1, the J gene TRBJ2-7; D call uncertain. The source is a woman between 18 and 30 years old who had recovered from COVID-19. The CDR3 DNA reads TGCGCCAGCAGCCAAGATCTTGGCAGGACCTACGAGCAGTACTTC. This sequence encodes CASSQDLGRTYEQYF.